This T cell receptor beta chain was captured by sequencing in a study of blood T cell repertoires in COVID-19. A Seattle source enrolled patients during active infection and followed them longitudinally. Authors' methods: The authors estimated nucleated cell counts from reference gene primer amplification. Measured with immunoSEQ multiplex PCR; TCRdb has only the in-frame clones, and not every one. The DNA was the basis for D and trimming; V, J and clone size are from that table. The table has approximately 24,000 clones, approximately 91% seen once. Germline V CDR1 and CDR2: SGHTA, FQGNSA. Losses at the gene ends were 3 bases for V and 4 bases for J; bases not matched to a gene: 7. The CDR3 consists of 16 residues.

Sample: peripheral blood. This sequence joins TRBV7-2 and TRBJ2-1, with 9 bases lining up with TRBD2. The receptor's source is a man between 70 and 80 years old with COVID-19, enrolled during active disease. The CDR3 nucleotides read TGTGCCAGCAGCTTCCCCGGGCGGGGGGGTTACAATGAGCAGTTCTTC. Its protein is CASSFPGRGGYNEQFF.